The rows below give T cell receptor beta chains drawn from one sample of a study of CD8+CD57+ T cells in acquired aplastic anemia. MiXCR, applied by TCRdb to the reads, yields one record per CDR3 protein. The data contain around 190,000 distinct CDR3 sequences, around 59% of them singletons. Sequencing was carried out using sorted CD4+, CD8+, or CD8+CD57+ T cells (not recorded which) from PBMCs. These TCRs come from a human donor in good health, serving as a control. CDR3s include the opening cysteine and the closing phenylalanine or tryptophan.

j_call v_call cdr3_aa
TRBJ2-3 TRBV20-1 CSARDLGGGADEQYF
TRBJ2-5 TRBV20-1 CSASRQTTGETQYF
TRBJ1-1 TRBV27 CASSPPGRDDPEAFF
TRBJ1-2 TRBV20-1 CSAREAGYGYTF
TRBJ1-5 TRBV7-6 CASSPGRGNQPQHF
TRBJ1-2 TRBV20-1 CSAPRDREGEHGYTF
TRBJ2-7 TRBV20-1 CSASVSFNSYEQYF
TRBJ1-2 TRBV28 CASSFPRTLTTNFYGYTF
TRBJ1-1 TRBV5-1 CASSLDRVEAAFF
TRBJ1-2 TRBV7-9 CASSFAGDNYGYTF
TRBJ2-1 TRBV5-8 CAARGVAGHNEQFF
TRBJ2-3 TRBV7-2 CASSLRGGLAGRTDTQYF